This is a list of T cell receptor beta chains from one sample in a study of T cells in Graves' hyperthyroidism and ophthalmopathy. A single record per CDR3 protein comes from TCRdb applying MiXCR to the multiplex PCR reads. This table has roughly 570,000 distinct CDR3 sequences, around 42% appearing once. Sequencing was carried out using peripheral blood or thyroid tissue (not recorded which). All receptors derive from a woman between 18 and 29 years old with Graves' hyperthyroidism. Both conserved end residues are part of each CDR3. Each record gives: V gene, J gene, D gene, clone size, CDR3 DNA, CDR3 protein. D genes are given only for firm matches. Size values are once, few and many counts, or a class for expanded clones, and some rows have none.

>TRBV12-3/TRBV12-4|TRBJ2-7|TRBD2|NA
TGTGCCAGCAGTTTAAGCGGGCTAGCGGAAGTCTACGAGCAGTACTTC
CASSLSGLAEVYEQYF
>TRBV10-3|TRBJ1-2|NA|NA
TGTGCCATCAGTGCTAGAGCGGCAGAGACCTATGGCTACACCTTC
CAISARAAETYGYTF
>TRBV6-4|TRBJ2-7|NA|NA
TGTGCCAGCAGTGACGGGACGGAGTACGGAAAGGAGGTGGGAGAGCGGTACTTC
CASSDGTEYGKEVGERYF
>TRBV9|TRBJ1-2|TRBD1|NA
TGTGCCAGCAGCGTAGCTACAGGGGGCACAAACTATGGCTACACCTTC
CASSVATGGTNYGYTF
>TRBV10-3|TRBJ2-3|NA|few
TGTGCCATCAGTGAGTCGTCCAGCACAGATACGCAGTATTTT
CAISESSSTDTQYF
>TRBV6-6|TRBJ2-7|TRBD1|NA
TGTGCCAGCAGAACCGGGACAGGGCGTAACGAGCAGTACTTC
CASRTGTGRNEQYF
>TRBV13|TRBJ2-3|NA|few
TGTGCCAGCAGCTTGAGCCCAGGGGCAGATACGCAGTATTTT
CASSLSPGADTQYF
>TRBV6-6|TRBJ1-4|NA|NA
TGTGCCAGCACCACCCAGGGTGAAAAACTGTTTTTT
CASTTQGEKLFF
>TRBV4-3|TRBJ2-5|NA|NA
TGCGCCAGCAGCCAAGATTCTTTTTTGTTTGGCGGGGCTCAAGAGGCCCAGTACTTC
CASSQDSFLFGGAQEAQYF
>TRBV7-9|TRBJ1-4|TRBD1|many
TGTGCCAGCAGCCTCCGGACAGGGAGGAATGAAAAACTGTTTTTT
CASSLRTGRNEKLFF
>TRBV24-1|TRBJ2-1|TRBD2|few
TGTGCCACCAGTGACAGGACTAGCGGGAGTGGGAGCTCCTACAATGAGCAGTTCTTC
CATSDRTSGSGSSYNEQFF
>TRBV7-6|TRBJ1-1|NA|NA
TGTGCCAGCAGCTTATTTCTTGAAGCGGGTGGACCTTTCTTT
CASSLFLEAGGPFF
>TRBV7-6|TRBJ2-7|TRBD2|NA
TGTGCCAGCAGCTTGGGGAGCGGGAGGGCCCACTACGAGCAGTACTTC
CASSLGSGRAHYEQYF
>TRBV7-2|TRBJ2-7|TRBD2|many
TGTGCCAGCAGCCCGGGACTAGCGGTCGAGCAGTACTTC
CASSPGLAVEQYF
>TRBV7-9|TRBJ2-7|NA|many
TGTGCCAGCAGTCTAACTGGATCCTCCTACGAGCAGTACTTC
CASSLTGSSYEQYF
>TRBV9|TRBJ2-7|NA|NA
TGTGCCAGCAGCGTCGGGACAACCGAAGAGCAGTACTTC
CASSVGTTEEQYF
>TRBV5-8|TRBJ2-2|TRBD2|many
TGTGCCAGCAGCCCGGCGGGACTAGCGGGAGCGGGAGGGGAGCTGTTTTTT
CASSPAGLAGAGGELFF
>TRBV19|TRBJ1-1|TRBD1|many
TGTGCCAGTAGAAGGACAGGGGACACTGAAGCTTTCTTT
CASRRTGDTEAFF
>TRBV2|TRBJ2-7|NA|NA
TGTGCCAGCAGTGGGCTCGCGGGCTCGAACTACAATGAGCAGTACTTC
CASSGLAGSNYNEQYF
>TRBV6-5|TRBJ1-1|NA|many
TGTGCCAGCTGGCCAGGGAGAACTATGAACACTGAAGCTTTCTTT
CASWPGRTMNTEAFF
>TRBV24-1|TRBJ2-1|NA|NA
TGTGCCACCAGTGACGGCCCCTTTGCCGAGCAGTTCTTC
CATSDGPFAEQFF
>TRBV5-1|TRBJ2-5|NA|many
TGCGCCAGCAGCTACCCGGGCTTGGAGACCCAGTACTTC
CASSYPGLETQYF
>TRBV2|TRBJ2-7|NA|NA
TGTGCCAGCAGTGAAAGGAGCGGCTCCGAGTACGAGCAGTACTTC
CASSERSGSEYEQYF
>TRBV20-1|TRBJ2-7|NA|NA
TGCAGTGCTATCTCCAGCTCCTACGAGCAGTACTTC
CSAISSSYEQYF
>TRBV19|TRBJ2-2|TRBD1|few
TGTGCCAGTAATCGACAGGGGGCATTCACCGGGGAGCTGTTTTTT
CASNRQGAFTGELFF
>TRBV2|TRBJ2-7|TRBD2|NA
TGTGCCAGCCGTAGCGGGAGTTGGTACTTC
CASRSGSWYF
>TRBV11-2|TRBJ2-7|NA|many
TGTGCCAGCAGCTTAGTGAGAGGACGAAGCGGGCACGAGCAGTACTTC
CASSLVRGRSGHEQYF
>TRBV12-3/TRBV12-4|TRBJ1-2|NA|NA
TGTGCCAGCAGGACCCCTAGCGGGAGAACCACCTATGGCTACACCTTC
CASRTPSGRTTYGYTF
>TRBV20-1|TRBJ2-7|NA|many
TGCAGTGCTCGTCGAGGACGCTCCTACGAGCAGTACTTC
CSARRGRSYEQYF
>TRBV27|TRBJ2-2|NA|many
TGTGCCAGCAGCTCCACTGCGACCGGGGAGCTGTTTTTT
CASSSTATGELFF
>TRBV29-1|TRBJ2-7|TRBD2|NA
TGCCAGCAGTGGGGGGGGGTATCCTACGAGCAGTACTTC
CQQWGGVSYEQYF
>TRBV24-1|TRBJ2-7|NA|NA
TGTGCCGGAACAGGGAGGAACGAGCAGTACTTC
CAGTGRNEQYF
>TRBV20-1|TRBJ1-2|NA|NA
TGCAGTGAAAGGGGGACCGAGCTCGGCTACACCTTC
CSERGTELGYTF
>TRBV19|TRBJ1-4|NA|NA
TGTGCCAGTAGTGTCTTCGGCACGGGACTCATCAATCGGGCAACTAATGAAAAACTGTTTTTT
CASSVFGTGLINRATNEKLFF
>TRBV3-1|TRBJ2-5|TRBD2|NA
TGTGCCAGCAGCCAGGAGGCTGGGACTAGCGGGAGACAAGAGACCCAGTACTTC
CASSQEAGTSGRQETQYF
>TRBV4-3|TRBJ2-5|NA|NA
TGCGCCAGCAGCCAAGTTAATATGGGTTTCGTCGAGACCCAGTACTTC
CASSQVNMGFVETQYF
>TRBV20-1|TRBJ2-5|TRBD2|NA
TGCAGTGCTAGAGGGGAGGGAGGTAAAGAGACCCAGTACTTC
CSARGEGGKETQYF
>TRBV20-1|TRBJ1-2|NA|many
TGCAGTGCTAGGGGGGGAACAGCCTATGGCTACACCTTC
CSARGGTAYGYTF
>TRBV12-3/TRBV12-4|TRBJ1-5|NA|many
TGTGCCAGCAGTTTTGAGGGATCGGTTAGTCAGCCCCAGCATTTT
CASSFEGSVSQPQHF
>TRBV10-3|TRBJ1-2|TRBD1|NA
TGTGCCATCAGTCGACAGGGGGCCCACTATGGCTACACCTTC
CAISRQGAHYGYTF
>TRBV12-5|TRBJ2-1|TRBD1|NA
TGTGCTAGTGGCCATACAGACAGGGGGCGCGAGCAGTTCTTC
CASGHTDRGREQFF
>TRBV12-3/TRBV12-4|TRBJ1-4|NA|many
TGTGCCAGCAGTACAGGTTCAACTAATGAAAAACTGTTTTTT
CASSTGSTNEKLFF
>TRBV10-3|TRBJ2-5|TRBD2|NA
TGTGCCATCAGACCCGGGACTAGCGGGTGGTACCAAGAGACCCAGTACTTC
CAIRPGTSGWYQETQYF
>TRBV7-3|TRBJ2-1|TRBD2|NA
TGTGCCAGCAGCTTAACGGCTAGCGGGGACATGTACAATGAGCAGTTCTTC
CASSLTASGDMYNEQFF
>TRBV6-6|TRBJ1-5|NA|many
TGTGCCAGCAGTGATTGGTTGGAAAGCAATCAGCCCCAGCATTTT
CASSDWLESNQPQHF
>TRBV29-1|TRBJ2-2|NA|NA
TGCAGCCAAGGAACTAGCAGGGACACCGGGGAGCTGTTTTTT
CSQGTSRDTGELFF